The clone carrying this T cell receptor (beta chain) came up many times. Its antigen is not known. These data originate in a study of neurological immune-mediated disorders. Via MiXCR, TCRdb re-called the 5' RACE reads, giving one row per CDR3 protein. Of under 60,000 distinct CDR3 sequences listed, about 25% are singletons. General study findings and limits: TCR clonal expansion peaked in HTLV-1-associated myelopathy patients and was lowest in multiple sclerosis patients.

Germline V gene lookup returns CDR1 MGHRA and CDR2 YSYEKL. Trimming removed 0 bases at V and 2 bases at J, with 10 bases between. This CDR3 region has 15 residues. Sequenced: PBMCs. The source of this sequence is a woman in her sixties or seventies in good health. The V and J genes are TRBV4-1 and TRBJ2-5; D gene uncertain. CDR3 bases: TGCGCCAGCAGCCAAGACGGGTCGACGCAAGAGACCCAGTACTTC. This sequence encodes CASSQDGSTQETQYF.